Each of the 7 T cell receptor beta chains below was sequenced from the same sample in a study of Ad26.COV2.S vaccination and SARS-CoV-2 variants. Data came from immunoSEQ multiplex PCR; TCRdb stores just in-frame clones and leaves some out. Counted here are about 450,000 clones, roughly 89% occurring once; the ten biggest clones make up roughly 2.5%. Regarding treatment: roughly 20 received Ad26.COV2.S at low or high dose, single or two shots; roughly five received placebo; per-sample allocation not given. Samples analyzed were those drawn on day 63 after the first vaccine or placebo injection. The input for sequencing was peripheral blood, taken in a trial of Ad26.COV2.S vaccine versus placebo. Source of these receptors: a person between 18 and 60 years old who received the Ad26.COV2.S COVID-19 vaccine or a placebo.

This chain joins TRBV7-8 and TRBJ2-1, with 9 bases identical to TRBD1. Germline V gives CDR1 SGHVS, CDR2 FQNEAQ. CDR3 length: 15 amino acids. The V gene end was trimmed by 5 bases and the J gene end by 4 bases; junction bases not matched to a gene: 6. DNA of the CDR3: TGTGCCAGCAGCCACCGGGACAGGGTTTACAATGAGCAGTTCTTC. Protein product: CASSHRDRVYNEQFF.

The rearrangement uses TRBV5-1 and TRBJ2-3, with 10 positions matching TRBD1. CDR1 is SGHRS and CDR2 is YFSETQ in the germline V gene. The junction had 10 bases not matched to a gene; V was cut back by 4 bases and J by 2 bases. This CDR3 region has 17 residues. The CDR3 reads CASSLPRDRGLTDTQYF. CDR3 sequence (DNA): TGCGCCAGCAGCCTGCCGAGGGACAGGGGTCTCACAGATACGCAGTATTTT.

This chain joins TRBV29-1 and TRBJ2-6; D uncertain. The CDR3 runs 16 residues. Germline V lookup: CDR1 SQVTM, CDR2 ANQGSEA. Trimming cost V 7 bases and J 0 bases, with 16 bases left between them. The CDR3 sequence is CSALLRPNSGANVLTF. In nucleotides, the CDR3 is TGCAGCGCCCTGCTGCGGCCGAACTCTGGGGCCAACGTCCTGACTTTC.

The J gene is TRBJ2-7, the V gene TRBV6-1; 9 bases agree with TRBD1. The CDR3 runs to 16 residues. The V segment lost 2 bases and the J segment 3 bases; nucleotides outside the gene matches: 8. CDR1 is MNHNS and CDR2 is SASEGT in the germline V gene. DNA for the CDR3: TGTGCCAGCAGTGAATATCCAGGGACAGGGATCTACGAGCAGTACTTC. Translated, it gives CASSEYPGTGIYEQYF.

The chain joins TRBV11-2 to TRBJ2-1, with 7 bases lining up with TRBD2. Germline values: CDR1 SGHAT, CDR2 FQNNGV. The CDR3 spans 19 residues. V trimming: 5 bases; J trimming: 0 bases; junction bases outside the gene matches: 16. Here the CDR3 DNA reads TGTGCCAGCAGCAGAAGGCGTCAACTAGCGCCGAGCTCCTACAATGAGCAGTTCTTC. Translation: CASSRRRQLAPSSYNEQFF.

As concerns this clone: The identical CDR3 is also encoded by other nucleotide sequences in the sample. This sequence joins TRBV18 and TRBJ2-5; TRBD2 might be the D (6 bases). Germline V gives CDR1 KGHSH, CDR2 LQKENI. The CDR3 is made up of 13 amino acids. V was shortened by 3 bases and J by 3 bases, with 8 bases between the two germline ends. The DNA of the CDR3 is TGTGCCAGCTCACCTGGGGGGAAAGAGACCCAGTACTTC. This translates into CASSPGGKETQYF.

This rearrangement joins TRBV2 to TRBJ2-5; D possibly corresponds to TRBD2 (5 bases). CDR3 length: 14 amino acids. V lost 3 bases and J lost 7, with 15 bases in between. CDR1 is SNHLY and CDR2 is FYNNEI in the germline V gene. This chain's CDR3 is CASSEASRDGTQYF. For the CDR3, the DNA is TGTGCCAGCAGTGAGGCTAGCCGGGATGGGACCCAGTACTTC.